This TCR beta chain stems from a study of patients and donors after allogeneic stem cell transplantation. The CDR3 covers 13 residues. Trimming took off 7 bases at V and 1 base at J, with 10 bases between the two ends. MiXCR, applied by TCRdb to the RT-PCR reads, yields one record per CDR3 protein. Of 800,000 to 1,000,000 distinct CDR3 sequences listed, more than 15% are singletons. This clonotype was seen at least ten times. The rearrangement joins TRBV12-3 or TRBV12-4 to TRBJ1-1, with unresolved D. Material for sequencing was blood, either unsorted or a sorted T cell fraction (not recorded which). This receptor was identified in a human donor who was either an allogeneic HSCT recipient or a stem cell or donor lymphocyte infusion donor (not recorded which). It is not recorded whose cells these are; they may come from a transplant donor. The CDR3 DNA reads TGTGCCAGCATCAGACCCGAGAACACTGAAGCTTTCTTT. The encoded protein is CASIRPENTEAFF.